These 9 T cell receptor beta chains share one sample of origin, sequenced in a study of CD8+ T cells in alopecia areata. Investigators isolated RNA and reverse transcribed it into cDNA to act as the sequencing template. Method: immunoSEQ multiplex PCR; TCRdb's copy keeps in-frame clones and lacks some. The sample has a few hundred thousand clones, approximately 38% seen once. Noted treatment: oral pan-JAK inhibitor, 5-10 mg twice daily. The specimen comprised CD4+ T cells sorted from blood, sampled at approximately week 30, from a patient treated with tofacitinib. Every receptor here comes from a human donor with alopecia areata.

The rearrangement links TRBV27 to TRBJ1-5, with D perhaps TRBD1 (5 bases). CDR1 is MNHEY and CDR2 is SMNVEV in the germline V gene (reference sequence). The CDR3 loop spans 15 amino acids. Trimming removed 3 bases from V and 4 bases from J, with 13 bases in between. The CDR3 DNA reads as TGTGCCAGCAGTTTCTTGGGGACTTCTAATCAGCCCCAGCATTTT. It encodes CASSFLGTSNQPQHF.

Worth noting for this clone: The same CDR3 is also encoded by other DNA sequences in this sample. The rearrangement joins TRBV4-1 to TRBJ2-3; D is undetermined. V lost 1 base, J lost 4 bases, and 6 bases lay in between. CDR1 is MGHRA, CDR2 YSYEKL, per germline. CDR3 size: 13 residues. CDR3: CASSQGEADTQYF. In DNA, the CDR3 is TGCGCCAGCAGCCAAGGGGAAGCAGATACGCAGTATTTT.

Only a few counts were recorded for this clone. The chain couples TRBV6-1 to TRBJ1-2; the D is unclear. The CDR3 covers 15 residues. Per the germline V gene, CDR1 is MNHNS and CDR2 is SASEGT. Trimming pared 1 base from V and 4 bases from J, leaving 13 bases between. CDR3 sequence: CASSEESGQSYGYTF. CDR3 DNA: TGTGCCAGCAGTGAAGAAAGCGGGCAGAGCTATGGCTACACCTTC.

This clone was counted between two and nine times. The rearrangement uses TRBV7-3 and TRBJ1-1; the D gene is possibly TRBD1 (6 bases). The V gene's germline CDR1 is SGHTA and CDR2 FQGTGA. The CDR3 totals 14 residues. V was pared by 5 bases and J by 1 base, with 11 bases between. CDR3 sequence reads: CASSPQGWNTEAFF. The CDR3 DNA reads as TGTGCCAGCAGCCCGCAGGGGTGGAACACTGAAGCTTTCTTT.

V is TRBV29-1 and J is TRBJ1-6; D remains ambiguous. This CDR3 spans 13 amino acids. V dropped 6 bases and J dropped 5 bases, with 11 bases sitting between them. CDR1 and CDR2 from the germline V gene are SQVTM and ANQGSEA. The chain's CDR3 is CSVRDTNNSPLHF. In DNA, the CDR3 is TGCAGCGTACGCGACACGAATAATTCACCCCTCCACTTT. Filled out from reference TRBV29-1 and TRBJ1-6, the complete variable domain reads SAVISQKPSRDICQRGTSLTIQCQVDSQVTMMFWYRQQPGQSLTLIATANQGSEATYESGFVIDKFPISRPNLTFSTLTVSNMSPEDSSIYLCSVRDTNNSPLHFGNGTRLTVT.

In its sample, this clone was seen a few times. The identical CDR3 is also encoded by other nucleotide sequences in the sample. The V gene is TRBV9, the J gene TRBJ2-6; 8 nucleotides match TRBD1. Germline-derived CDR1 and CDR2 are SGDLS and YYNGEE. V dropped 4 bases and J dropped 0; count of bases not matched to a gene: 6. CDR3 size: 17 residues. CDR3 sequence (DNA): TGTGCCAGCAGCCCCAGGACAGGGAACTCTGGGGCCAACGTCCTGACTTTC. This gives the protein CASSPRTGNSGANVLTF.

This clone was observed once. The J gene is TRBJ2-1, the V gene TRBV9; D is unclear. The CDR3 consists of 15 residues. The germline CDR1 and CDR2 sequences are SGDLS and YYNGEE. V gave up 0 bases and J gave up 0 bases, with 7 bases separating them. The CDR3 DNA sequence: TGTGCCAGCAGCGTAGAACCCAGCTCCTACAATGAGCAGTTCTTC. As protein: CASSVEPSSYNEQFF.

The rearrangement uses TRBV25-1 and TRBJ1-1; 11 bases match TRBD1. The CDR3 runs 16 residues. V gave up 5 bases and J gave up 1 base; unmatched junction bases: 6. Germline values: CDR1 MGHDK, CDR2 SYGVNS. The CDR3 here is CASSSDRGRRNTEAFF. As DNA, the CDR3 is TGTGCCAGCAGTTCGGACAGGGGGCGCAGGAACACTGAAGCTTTCTTT.

This clone was counted only a few times. The chain couples TRBV11-2 to TRBJ2-3, with D tentatively TRBD1 (6 bases). With 2 bases removed from V and 2 bases from J, the gap between germline ends came to 11 bases. This CDR3 comprises 15 residues. Germline V lookup: CDR1 SGHAT, CDR2 FQNNGV. CDR3 sequence (DNA): TGTGCCAGCAGCTTACTTGGGGGCCACACAGATACGCAGTATTTT. This encodes CASSLLGGHTDTQYF.